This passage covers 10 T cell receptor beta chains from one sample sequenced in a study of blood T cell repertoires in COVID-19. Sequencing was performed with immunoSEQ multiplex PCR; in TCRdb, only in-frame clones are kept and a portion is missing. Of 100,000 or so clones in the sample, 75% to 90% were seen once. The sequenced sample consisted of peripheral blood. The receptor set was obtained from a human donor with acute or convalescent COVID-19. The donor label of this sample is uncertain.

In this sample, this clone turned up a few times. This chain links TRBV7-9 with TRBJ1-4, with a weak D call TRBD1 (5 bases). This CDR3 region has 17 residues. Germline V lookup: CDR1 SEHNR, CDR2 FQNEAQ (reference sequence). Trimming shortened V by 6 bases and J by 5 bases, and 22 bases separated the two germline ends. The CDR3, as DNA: TGTGCCAGCAGTCCTACCCGTATACAGGCGGTAAATGAAAAACTGTTTTTT. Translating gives CASSPTRIQAVNEKLFF. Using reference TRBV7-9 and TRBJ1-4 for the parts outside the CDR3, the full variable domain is DTGVSQNPRHKITKRGQNVTFRCDPISEHNRLYWYRQTLGQGPEFLTYFQNEAQLEKSRLLSDRFSAERPKGSFSTLEIQRTEQGDSAMYLCASSPTRIQAVNEKLFFGSGTQLSVL.

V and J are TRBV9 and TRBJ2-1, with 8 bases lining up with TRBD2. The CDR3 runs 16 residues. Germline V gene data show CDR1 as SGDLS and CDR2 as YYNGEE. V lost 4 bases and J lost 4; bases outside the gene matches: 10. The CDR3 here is CASSPLTVAGYNEQFF. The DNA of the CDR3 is TGTGCCAGCAGCCCCTTGACGGTAGCGGGGTACAATGAGCAGTTCTTC. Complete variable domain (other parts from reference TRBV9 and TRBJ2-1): DSGVTQTPKHLITATGQRVTLRCSPRSGDLSVYWYQQSLDQGLQFLIQYYNGEERAKGNILERFSAQQFPDLHSELNLSSLELGDSALYFCASSPLTVAGYNEQFFGPGTRLTVL.

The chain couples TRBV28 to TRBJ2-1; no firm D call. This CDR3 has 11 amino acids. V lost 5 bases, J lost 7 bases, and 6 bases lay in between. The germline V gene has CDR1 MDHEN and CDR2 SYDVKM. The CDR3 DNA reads TGTGCCAGCAGTCTAATGAATGAGCAGTTCTTC. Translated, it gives CASSLMNEQFF.

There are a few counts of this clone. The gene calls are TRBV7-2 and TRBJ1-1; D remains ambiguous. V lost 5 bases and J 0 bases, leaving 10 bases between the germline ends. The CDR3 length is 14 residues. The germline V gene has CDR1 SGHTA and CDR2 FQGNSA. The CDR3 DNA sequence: TGTGCCAGCAGCAAACAGAGCATGAACACTGAAGCTTTCTTT. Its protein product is CASSKQSMNTEAFF.

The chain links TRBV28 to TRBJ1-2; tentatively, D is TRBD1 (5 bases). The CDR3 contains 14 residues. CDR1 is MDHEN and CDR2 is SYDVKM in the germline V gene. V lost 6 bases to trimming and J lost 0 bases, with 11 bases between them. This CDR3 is CASRRGGTNYGYTF. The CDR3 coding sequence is TGTGCCAGCAGACGTGGGGGGACTAACTATGGCTACACCTTC.

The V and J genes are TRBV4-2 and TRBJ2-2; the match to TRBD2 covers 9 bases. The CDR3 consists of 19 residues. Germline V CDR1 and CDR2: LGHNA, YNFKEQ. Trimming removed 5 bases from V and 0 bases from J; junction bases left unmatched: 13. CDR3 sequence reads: CASSYPGRSGGTNTGELFF. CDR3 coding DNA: TGTGCCAGCAGCTACCCAGGGCGAAGCGGGGGGACGAACACCGGGGAGCTGTTTTTT.

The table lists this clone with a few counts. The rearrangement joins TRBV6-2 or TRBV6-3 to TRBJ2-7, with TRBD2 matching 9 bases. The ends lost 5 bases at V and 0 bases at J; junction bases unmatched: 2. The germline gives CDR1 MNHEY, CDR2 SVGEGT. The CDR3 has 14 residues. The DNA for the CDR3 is TGTGCCAGCAGTGGGACTAGCTCCTCCTACGAGCAGTACTTC. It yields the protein CASSGTSSSYEQYF.

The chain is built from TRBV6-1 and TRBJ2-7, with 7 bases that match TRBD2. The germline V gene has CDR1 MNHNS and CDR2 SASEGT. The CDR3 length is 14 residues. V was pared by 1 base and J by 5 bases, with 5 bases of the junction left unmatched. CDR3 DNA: TGTGCCAGCAGTGAAGGGGAGGGAGTGGACGAGCAGTACTTC. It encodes CASSEGEGVDEQYF.

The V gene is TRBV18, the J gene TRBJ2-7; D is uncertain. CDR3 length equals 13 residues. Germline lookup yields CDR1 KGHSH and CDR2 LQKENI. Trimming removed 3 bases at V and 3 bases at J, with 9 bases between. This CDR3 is CASSPRMGYEQYF. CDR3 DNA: TGTGCCAGCTCACCGCGGATGGGCTACGAGCAGTACTTC.

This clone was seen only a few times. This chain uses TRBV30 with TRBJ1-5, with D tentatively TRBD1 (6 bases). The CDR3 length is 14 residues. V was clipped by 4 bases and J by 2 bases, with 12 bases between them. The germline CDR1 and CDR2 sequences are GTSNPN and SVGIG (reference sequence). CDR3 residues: CAWKTGTGNQPQHF. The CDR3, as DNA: TGTGCCTGGAAGACAGGCACGGGCAATCAGCCCCAGCATTTT. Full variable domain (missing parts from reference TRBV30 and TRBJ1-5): SQTIHQWPATLVQPVGSPLSLECTVEGTSNPNLYWYRQAAGRGLQLLFYSVGIGQISSEVPQNLSASRPQDRQFILSSKKLLLSDSGFYLCAWKTGTGNQPQHFGDGTRLSIL.